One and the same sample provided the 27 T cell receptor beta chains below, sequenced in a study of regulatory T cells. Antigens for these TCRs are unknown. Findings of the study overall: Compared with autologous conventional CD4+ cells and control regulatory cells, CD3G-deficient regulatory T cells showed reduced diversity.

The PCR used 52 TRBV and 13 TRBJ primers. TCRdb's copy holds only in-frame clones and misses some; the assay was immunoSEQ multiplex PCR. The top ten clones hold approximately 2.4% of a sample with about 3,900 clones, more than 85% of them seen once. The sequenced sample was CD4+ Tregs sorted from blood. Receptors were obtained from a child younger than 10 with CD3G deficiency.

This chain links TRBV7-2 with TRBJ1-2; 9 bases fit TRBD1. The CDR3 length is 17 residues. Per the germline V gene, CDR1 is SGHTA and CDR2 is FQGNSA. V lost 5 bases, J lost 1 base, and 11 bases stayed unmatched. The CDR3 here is CASSGTTGGSFNYGYTF. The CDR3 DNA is TGTGCCAGCAGCGGAACGACAGGGGGTAGCTTTAACTATGGCTACACCTTC.

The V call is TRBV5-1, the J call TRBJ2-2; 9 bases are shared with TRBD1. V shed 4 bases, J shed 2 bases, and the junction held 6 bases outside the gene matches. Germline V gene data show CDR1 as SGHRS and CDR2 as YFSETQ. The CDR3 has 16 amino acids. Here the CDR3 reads CASSVGQGGNTGELFF. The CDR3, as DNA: TGCGCCAGCAGCGTGGGACAGGGTGGAAACACCGGGGAGCTGTTTTTT.

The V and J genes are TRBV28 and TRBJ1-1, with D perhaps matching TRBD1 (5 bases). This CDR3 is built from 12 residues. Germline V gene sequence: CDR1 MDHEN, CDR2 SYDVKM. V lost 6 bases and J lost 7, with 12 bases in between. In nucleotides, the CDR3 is TGTGCCAGCAGAACTCAGGGCCTTGAAGCTTTCTTT. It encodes CASRTQGLEAFF.

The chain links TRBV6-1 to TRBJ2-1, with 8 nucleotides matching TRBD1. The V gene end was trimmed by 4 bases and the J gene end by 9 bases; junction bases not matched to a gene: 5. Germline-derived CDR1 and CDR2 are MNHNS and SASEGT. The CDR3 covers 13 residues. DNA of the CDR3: TGTGCCAGCAGTGTTCAGGGGGCGAGTGAGCAGTTCTTC. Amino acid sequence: CASSVQGASEQFF.

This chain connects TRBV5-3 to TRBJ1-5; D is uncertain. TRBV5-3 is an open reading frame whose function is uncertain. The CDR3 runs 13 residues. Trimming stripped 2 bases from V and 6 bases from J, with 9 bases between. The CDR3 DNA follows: TGTGCCAGAAGCTTAGCTAGGAGTCAGCCCCAGCATTTT. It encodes CARSLARSQPQHF.

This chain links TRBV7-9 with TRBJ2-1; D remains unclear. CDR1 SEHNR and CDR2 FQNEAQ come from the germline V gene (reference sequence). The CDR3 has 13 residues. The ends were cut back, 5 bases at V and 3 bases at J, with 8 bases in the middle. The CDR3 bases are TGTGCCAGCAGCGCCCTGGACTACAATGAGCAGTTCTTC. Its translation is CASSALDYNEQFF.

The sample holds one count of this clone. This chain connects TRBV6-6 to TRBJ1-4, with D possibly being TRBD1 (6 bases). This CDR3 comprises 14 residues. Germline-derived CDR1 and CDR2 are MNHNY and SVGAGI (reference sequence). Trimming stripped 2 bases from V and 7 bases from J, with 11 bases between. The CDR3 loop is CASSYGGPSEKLFF. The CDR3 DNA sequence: TGTGCCAGCAGTTACGGGGGGCCCAGTGAAAAACTGTTTTTT.

CDR3: CASSLEAGGSTDTQYF. The CDR3, as DNA: TGTGCCAGCAGCTTAGAAGCAGGGGGTAGCACAGATACGCAGTATTTT. The rearrangement uses TRBV7-8 and TRBJ2-3; 7 positions match TRBD1. Germline V gene lookup returns CDR1 SGHVS and CDR2 FQNEAQ. The CDR3 spans 16 residues. Trimming cost V 1 base and J 0 bases; bases outside gene matches: 4.

Here the CDR3 DNA reads TGTGCCAGCAGTTTATGGGTCGGGACAGGGACAAATCAGCCCCAGCATTTT. This codes for CASSLWVGTGTNQPQHF. V and J are TRBV28 and TRBJ1-5, with 9 positions matching TRBD1. V gave up 0 bases and J gave up 4 bases; unmatched junction bases: 7. The CDR3 has 17 amino acids. Germline V gives CDR1 MDHEN, CDR2 SYDVKM.

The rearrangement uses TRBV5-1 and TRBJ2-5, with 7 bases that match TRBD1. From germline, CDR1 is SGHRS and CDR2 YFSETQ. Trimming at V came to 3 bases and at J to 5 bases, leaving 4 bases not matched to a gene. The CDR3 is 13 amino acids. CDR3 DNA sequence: TGCGCCAGCAGCTGGACAGGTTGGGAGACCCAGTACTTC. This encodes CASSWTGWETQYF.

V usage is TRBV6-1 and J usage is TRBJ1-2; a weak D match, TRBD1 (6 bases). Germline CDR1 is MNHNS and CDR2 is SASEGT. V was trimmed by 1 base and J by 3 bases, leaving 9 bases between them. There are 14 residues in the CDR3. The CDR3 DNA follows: TGTGCCAGCAGTGAAGTGGGGGGGCACTATGGCTACACCTTC. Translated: CASSEVGGHYGYTF.

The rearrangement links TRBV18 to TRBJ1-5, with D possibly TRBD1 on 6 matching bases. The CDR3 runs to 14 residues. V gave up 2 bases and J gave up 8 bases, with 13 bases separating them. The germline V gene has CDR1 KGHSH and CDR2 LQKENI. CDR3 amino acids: CASSPYRVWKPQHF. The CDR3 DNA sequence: TGTGCCAGCTCACCATACAGGGTGTGGAAGCCCCAGCATTTT.

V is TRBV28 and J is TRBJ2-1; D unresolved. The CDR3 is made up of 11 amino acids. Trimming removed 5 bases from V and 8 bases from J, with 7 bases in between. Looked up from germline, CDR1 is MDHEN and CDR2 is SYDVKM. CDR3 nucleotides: TGTGCCAGCAGTACCCTCCATGAGCAGTTCTTC. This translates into CASSTLHEQFF. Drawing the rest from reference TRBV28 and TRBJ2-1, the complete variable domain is DVKVTQSSRYLVKRTGEKVFLECVQDMDHENMFWYRQDPGLGLRLIYFSYDVKMKEKGDIPEGYSVSREKKERFSLILESASTNQTSMYLCASSTLHEQFFGPGTRLTVL.

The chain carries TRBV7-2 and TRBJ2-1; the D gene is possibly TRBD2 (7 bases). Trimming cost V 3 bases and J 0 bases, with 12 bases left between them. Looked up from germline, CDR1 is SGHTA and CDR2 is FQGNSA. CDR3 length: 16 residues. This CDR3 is CASSLGGGISYNEQFF. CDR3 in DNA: TGTGCCAGCAGCTTGGGAGGGGGGATCTCCTACAATGAGCAGTTCTTC.

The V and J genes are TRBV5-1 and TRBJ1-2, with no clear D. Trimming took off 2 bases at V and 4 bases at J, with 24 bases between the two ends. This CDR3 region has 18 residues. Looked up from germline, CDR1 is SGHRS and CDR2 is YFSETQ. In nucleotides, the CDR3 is TGCGCCAGCAGCTTAGGCCATGCGGTTCCGGGATTAGGCTATGGCTACACCTTC. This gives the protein CASSLGHAVPGLGYGYTF. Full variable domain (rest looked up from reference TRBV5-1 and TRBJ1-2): KAGVTQTPRYLIKTRGQQVTLSCSPISGHRSVSWYQQTPGQGLQFLFEYFSETQRNKGNFPGRFSGRQFSNSRSEMNVSTLELGDSALYLCASSLGHAVPGLGYGYTFGSGTRLTVV.

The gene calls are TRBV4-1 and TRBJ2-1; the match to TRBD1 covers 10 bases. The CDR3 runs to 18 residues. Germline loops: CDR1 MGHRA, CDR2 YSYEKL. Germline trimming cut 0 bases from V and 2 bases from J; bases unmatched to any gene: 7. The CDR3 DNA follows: TGCGCCAGCAGCCAAGATATTTGGACAGGGGGGACCTACAATGAGCAGTTCTTC. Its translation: CASSQDIWTGGTYNEQFF.

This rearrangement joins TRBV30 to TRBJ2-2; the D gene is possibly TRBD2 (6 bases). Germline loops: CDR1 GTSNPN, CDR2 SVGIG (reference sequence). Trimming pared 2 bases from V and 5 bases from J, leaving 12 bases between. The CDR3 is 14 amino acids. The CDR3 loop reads CAWSRHSGTGELFF. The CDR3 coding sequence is TGTGCCTGGAGTCGACATAGCGGTACCGGGGAGCTGTTTTTT. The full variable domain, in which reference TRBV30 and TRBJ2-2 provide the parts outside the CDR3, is SQTIHQWPATLVQPVGSPLSLECTVEGTSNPNLYWYRQAAGRGLQLLFYSVGIGQISSEVPQNLSASRPQDRQFILSSKKLLLSDSGFYLCAWSRHSGTGELFFGEGSRLTVL.

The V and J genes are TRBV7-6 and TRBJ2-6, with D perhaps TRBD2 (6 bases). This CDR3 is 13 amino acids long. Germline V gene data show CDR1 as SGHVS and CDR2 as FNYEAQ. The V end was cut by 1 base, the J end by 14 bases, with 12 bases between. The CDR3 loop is CASSLEEGGILTF. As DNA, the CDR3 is TGTGCCAGCAGCTTAGAGGAGGGAGGAATCCTGACTTTC.

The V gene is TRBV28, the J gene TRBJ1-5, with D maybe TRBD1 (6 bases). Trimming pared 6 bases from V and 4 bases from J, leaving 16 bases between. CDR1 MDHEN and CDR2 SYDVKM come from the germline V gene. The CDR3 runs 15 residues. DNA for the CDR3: TGTGCCAGCAGCTCCATAAGGGGGGTGAATCAGCCCCAGCATTTT. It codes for CASSSIRGVNQPQHF.

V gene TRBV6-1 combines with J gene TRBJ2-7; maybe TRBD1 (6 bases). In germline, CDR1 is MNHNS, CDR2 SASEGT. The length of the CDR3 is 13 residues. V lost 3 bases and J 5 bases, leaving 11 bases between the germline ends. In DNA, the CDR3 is TGTGCCAGCAGTGAGTACAGGGCCCACGAGCAGTACTTC. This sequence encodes CASSEYRAHEQYF.

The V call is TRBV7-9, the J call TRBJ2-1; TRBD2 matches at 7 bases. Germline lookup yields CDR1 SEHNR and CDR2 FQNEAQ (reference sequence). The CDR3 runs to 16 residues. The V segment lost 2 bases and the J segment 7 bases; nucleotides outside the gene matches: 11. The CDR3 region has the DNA TGTGCCAGCAGCTTATCGGGGGGAAGAGGTAGGAATGAGCAGTTCTTC. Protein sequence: CASSLSGGRGRNEQFF.

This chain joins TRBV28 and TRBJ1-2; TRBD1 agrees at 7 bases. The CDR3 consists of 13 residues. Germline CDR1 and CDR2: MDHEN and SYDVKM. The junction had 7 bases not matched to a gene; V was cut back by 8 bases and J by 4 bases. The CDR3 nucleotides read TGTGCCAGCGGGAGGGGGCAAGGCTATGGCTACACCTTC. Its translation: CASGRGQGYGYTF.

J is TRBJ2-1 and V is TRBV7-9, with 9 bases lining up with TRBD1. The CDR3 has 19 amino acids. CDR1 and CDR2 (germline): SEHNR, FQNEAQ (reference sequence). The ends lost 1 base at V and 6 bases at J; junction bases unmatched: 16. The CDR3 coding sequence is TGTGCCAGCAGCTTAGGTTTTAGCAAAGGACAGGGGAAGAGCAATGAGCAGTTCTTC. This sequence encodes CASSLGFSKGQGKSNEQFF. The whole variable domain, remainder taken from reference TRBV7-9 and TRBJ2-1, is DTGVSQNPRHKITKRGQNVTFRCDPISEHNRLYWYRQTLGQGPEFLTYFQNEAQLEKSRLLSDRFSAERPKGSFSTLEIQRTEQGDSAMYLCASSLGFSKGQGKSNEQFFGPGTRLTVL.

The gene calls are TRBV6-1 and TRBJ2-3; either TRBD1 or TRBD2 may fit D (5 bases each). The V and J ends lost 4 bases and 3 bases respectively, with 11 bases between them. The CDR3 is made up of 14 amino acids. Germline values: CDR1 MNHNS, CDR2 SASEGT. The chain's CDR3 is CASSVKGRTDTQYF. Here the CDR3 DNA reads TGTGCCAGCAGTGTAAAGGGGAGAACAGATACGCAGTATTTT.

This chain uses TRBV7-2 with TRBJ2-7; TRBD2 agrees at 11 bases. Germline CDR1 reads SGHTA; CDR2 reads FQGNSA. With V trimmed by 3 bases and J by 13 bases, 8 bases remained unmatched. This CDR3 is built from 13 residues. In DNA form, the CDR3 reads TGTGCCAGCAGCTTTTTACTAGCGGGAGCCCCATACTTC. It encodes CASSFLLAGAPYF.

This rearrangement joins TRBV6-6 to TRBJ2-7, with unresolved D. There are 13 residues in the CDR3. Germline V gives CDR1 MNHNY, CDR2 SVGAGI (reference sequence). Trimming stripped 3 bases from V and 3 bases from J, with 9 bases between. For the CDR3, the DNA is TGTGCCAGCAGTTATCTGCTCAACTACGAGCAGTACTTC. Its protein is CASSYLLNYEQYF.

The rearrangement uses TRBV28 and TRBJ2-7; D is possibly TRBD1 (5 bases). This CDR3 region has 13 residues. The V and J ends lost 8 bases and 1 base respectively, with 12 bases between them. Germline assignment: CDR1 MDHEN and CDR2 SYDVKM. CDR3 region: CASSTDGSYEQYF. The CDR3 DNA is TGTGCCAGCTCGACAGATGGTTCCTACGAGCAGTACTTC.